This TCR beta chain came from a study of blood T cells in healthy people across ages. Per sample, no less than 5 micrograms of total RNA were extracted. Alongside a J-beta primer mix, a sample-barcoded 5' primer served in a second PCR lasting roughly 7 to 11 cycles. TCRdb reprocessed the 5' RACE reads with MiXCR, giving one entry per CDR3 protein. Of fewer than 800,000 distinct CDR3 sequences in the sample, 20% to 25% were seen once. This clonotype came up a few times. Its antigen is still unknown. Study findings and constraints: There was a strong correlation between TCR beta diversity and naive T cell percentage. Older age went with lower TCR beta diversity per million T cells, in a roughly linear way.

The CDR3 extends over 14 amino acids. With 4 bases removed from V and 5 bases from J, the gap between germline ends came to 17 bases. The germline V gene encodes CDR1 SQVTM and CDR2 ANQGSEA. The clonotype originates from a man aged 70-80 years in good health. V and J are TRBV29-1 and TRBJ2-5, with a possible D match to TRBD1 (7 bases). The sequenced sample was blood. For the CDR3, the DNA is TGCAGCGTTGTTCCCAGGGGGGTGGGGGAGACCCAGTACTTC. It yields the protein CSVVPRGVGETQYF.